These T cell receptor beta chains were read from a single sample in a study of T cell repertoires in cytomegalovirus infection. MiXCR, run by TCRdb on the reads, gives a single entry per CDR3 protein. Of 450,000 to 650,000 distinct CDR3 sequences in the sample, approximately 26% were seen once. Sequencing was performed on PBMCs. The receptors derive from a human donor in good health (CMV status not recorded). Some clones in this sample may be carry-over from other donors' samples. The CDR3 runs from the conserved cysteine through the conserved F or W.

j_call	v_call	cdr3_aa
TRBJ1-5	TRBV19	CASSASSDQPQHF
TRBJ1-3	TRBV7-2	CASSQRRRDSGNTIYF
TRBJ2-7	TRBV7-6	CASSLGSGQGLHEQYF
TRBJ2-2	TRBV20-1	CSARDLLANTGELFF
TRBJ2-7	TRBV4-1	CASSHPGLAYEQYF
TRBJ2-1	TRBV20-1	CSATGTSGIGPYNEQFF
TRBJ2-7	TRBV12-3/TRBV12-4	CASSPLSFYEQYF
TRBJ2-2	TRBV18	CASSPRDRGGITGELFF
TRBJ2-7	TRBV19	CASSQVTSSYEQYF
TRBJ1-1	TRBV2	CASSEGQGWFTEAFF
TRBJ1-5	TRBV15	CATSRAGGNQPQHF